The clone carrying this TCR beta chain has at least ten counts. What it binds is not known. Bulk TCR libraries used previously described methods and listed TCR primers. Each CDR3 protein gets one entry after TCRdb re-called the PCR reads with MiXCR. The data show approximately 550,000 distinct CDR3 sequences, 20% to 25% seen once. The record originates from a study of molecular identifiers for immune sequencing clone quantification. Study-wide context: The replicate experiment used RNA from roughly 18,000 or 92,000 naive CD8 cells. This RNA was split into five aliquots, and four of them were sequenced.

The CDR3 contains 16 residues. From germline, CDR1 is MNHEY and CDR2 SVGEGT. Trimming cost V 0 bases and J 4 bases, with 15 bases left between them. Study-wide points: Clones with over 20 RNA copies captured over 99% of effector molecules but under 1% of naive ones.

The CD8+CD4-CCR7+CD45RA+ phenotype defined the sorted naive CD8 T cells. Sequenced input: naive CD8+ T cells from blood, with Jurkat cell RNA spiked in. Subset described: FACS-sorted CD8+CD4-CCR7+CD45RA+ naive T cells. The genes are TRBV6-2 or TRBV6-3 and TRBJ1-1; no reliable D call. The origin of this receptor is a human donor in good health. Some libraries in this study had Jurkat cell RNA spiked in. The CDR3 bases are TGTGCCAGCAGTTACTCGCCTGAGGGCAAGGGCACTGAAGCTTTCTTT. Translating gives CASSYSPEGKGTEAFF.